One sample yielded the 15 T cell receptor beta chains listed below, sequenced in a study of patients and donors after allogeneic stem cell transplantation. TCRdb reprocessed the RT-PCR reads with MiXCR, giving one entry per CDR3 protein. This sample yields fewer than 180,000 distinct CDR3 sequences, of which about 36% are seen a single time; around 50% belongs to the top ten. The specimen sequenced was blood, either unsorted or a sorted T cell fraction (not recorded which). The receptors were gathered from a human donor who was either an allogeneic HSCT recipient or a stem cell or donor lymphocyte infusion donor (not recorded which). It is not recorded whose cells these are; they may come from a transplant donor.

The gene calls are TRBV27 and TRBJ2-1; D unclear. This CDR3 has 15 residues. Germline values: CDR1 MNHEY, CDR2 SMNVEV (reference sequence). V was trimmed by 2 bases and J by 2 bases, leaving 10 bases between them. The CDR3 DNA is TGTGCCAGCAGTTTAGAACTGACGACCTACAATGAGCAGTTCTTC. Residues: CASSLELTTYNEQFF.

The table lists this clonotype with a few counts. The chain carries TRBV28 and TRBJ2-7; D perhaps matches TRBD2 (6 bases). V lost 6 bases to trimming and J lost 3 bases, with 9 bases between them. Germline values: CDR1 MDHEN, CDR2 SYDVKM. This CDR3 spans 12 amino acids. CDR3 sequence reads: CASSGLIYEQYF. In DNA, the CDR3 is TGTGCCAGCAGCGGACTAATCTACGAGCAGTACTTC.

J is TRBJ1-4 and V is TRBV9, with D maybe TRBD1 (5 bases). Looked up from germline, CDR1 is SGDLS and CDR2 is YYNGEE. The V end was cut by 4 bases, the J end by 0 bases, with 10 bases between. The CDR3 contains 15 residues. As DNA, the CDR3 is TGTGCCAGCAGCCCGGGGACCGCAACTAATGAAAAACTGTTTTTT. This translates into CASSPGTATNEKLFF.

This chain joins TRBV3-1 and TRBJ2-3; 11 bases match TRBD2. From germline, CDR1 is LGHDT and CDR2 YNNKEL (reference sequence). The CDR3 totals 16 residues. The V and J ends lost 4 bases and 1 base, in that order; junction bases with no gene match: 4. CDR3 loop: CASSRLAGGGTDTQYF. The CDR3 region has the DNA TGTGCCAGCAGCCGATTAGCGGGGGGGGGCACAGATACGCAGTATTTT.

The chain joins TRBV20-1 to TRBJ1-5; perhaps TRBD1 as D (5 bases). CDR3 length equals 17 residues. CDR1 is DFQATT, CDR2 SNEGSKA, per germline (reference sequence). V was trimmed by 2 bases and J by 0 bases, leaving 17 bases between them. The CDR3 DNA reads as TGCAGTGCTAGAAGACGGGGGAGGGATTATAGCAATCAGCCCCAGCATTTT. Amino acids: CSARRRGRDYSNQPQHF.

There are a few counts of this clonotype. V gene TRBV6-5 combines with J gene TRBJ1-4; D is possibly TRBD1 (5 bases). V lost 3 bases, J lost 8 bases, and 13 bases lay in between. The CDR3 is 14 residues long. The germline CDR1 and CDR2 sequences are MNHEY and SVGAGI. CDR3 nucleotide sequence: TGTGCCAGCAGTTATAGGCAGGGCGACGAAAAACTGTTTTTT. It codes for CASSYRQGDEKLFF.

This clonotype came up many times. The V and J genes are TRBV12-3 or TRBV12-4 and TRBJ1-6, with TRBD1 identical over 7 bases. The V and J ends lost 6 bases and 7 bases, in that order; junction bases with no gene match: 6. The CDR3 runs to 14 residues. As DNA, the CDR3 is TGTGCCAGCAGCCCCGGGACAGTCAATTCACCCCTCCACTTT. Protein product: CASSPGTVNSPLHF.

The rearrangement links TRBV12-3 or TRBV12-4 to TRBJ1-5, with D unresolved. The ends were cut back, 3 bases at V and 12 bases at J, with 12 bases in the middle. The CDR3 sequence is 12 residues long. The CDR3 spells CASSFTIAYQHF. In DNA, the CDR3 is TGTGCCAGCAGTTTCACGATTGCCTACCAGCATTTT.

The gene calls are TRBV10-3 and TRBJ2-3, with D tentatively TRBD2 (5 bases). Germline loops: CDR1 ENHRY, CDR2 SYGVKD. V was trimmed by 6 bases and J by 1 base, leaving 14 bases between them. The CDR3 is made up of 15 amino acids. CDR3 in DNA: TGTGCCATCAGCCCCTCACTAGGGCGCACAGATACGCAGTATTTT. It yields the protein CAISPSLGRTDTQYF.

This chain connects TRBV11-1 to TRBJ2-5; possibly TRBD1 for D (5 bases). V was trimmed by 5 bases and J by 5 bases, leaving 15 bases between them. The CDR3 covers 14 residues. Germline assignment: CDR1 SGHAT and CDR2 FQDESV (reference sequence). The CDR3 sequence is CASSPWGRMETQYF. Written as DNA, the CDR3 is TGTGCCAGCAGCCCATGGGGCCGGATGGAGACCCAGTACTTC.

This clonotype was seen more than once but under ten times. CDR3 in amino acids: CASSTSEWTELSSYNEQFF. The CDR3, as DNA: TGTGCCAGCAGTACCTCGGAGTGGACGGAACTTAGCTCCTACAATGAGCAGTTCTTC. The V call is TRBV6-2 or TRBV6-3, the J call TRBJ2-1; D unclear. CDR3 length: 19 amino acids. In germline, CDR1 is MNHEY, CDR2 SVGEGT. Trimming cost V 5 bases and J 0 bases, with 23 bases left between them.

The chain uses TRBV28 and TRBJ2-5; D unclear. Germline CDR1 reads MDHEN; CDR2 reads SYDVKM. CDR3 length equals 13 residues. Trimming shortened V by 9 bases and J by 6 bases, and 17 bases separated the two germline ends. The chain's CDR3 is CASQPVLRKTQYF. The CDR3 DNA follows: TGTGCCAGTCAACCTGTTCTGAGGAAGACCCAGTACTTC.

The CDR3 sequence is CASSLASNGPGGYTF. CDR3 DNA: TGCGCCAGCAGCTTGGCCAGTAACGGGCCCGGGGGCTACACCTTC. This chain links TRBV5-1 with TRBJ1-2; D remains unclear. V gave up 0 bases and J gave up 8 bases, with 17 bases separating them. The CDR3 loop spans 15 amino acids. The germline V gene has CDR1 SGHRS and CDR2 YFSETQ.

CDR3 in amino acids: CASSLFLSGNTIYF. CDR3 DNA: TGTGCCAGCAGTTTATTCCTCTCTGGAAACACCATATATTTT. This chain joins TRBV12-3 or TRBV12-4 and TRBJ1-3; D is uncertain. Trimming removed 2 bases from V and 0 bases from J, with 5 bases in between. The length of the CDR3 is 14 residues.

There are many counts of this clonotype. V is TRBV29-1 and J is TRBJ2-1; maybe TRBD2 (6 bases). The CDR3 loop spans 13 amino acids. V was cut by 7 bases and J by 6 bases, with 16 bases left in between. Germline lookup yields CDR1 SQVTM and CDR2 ANQGSEA. CDR3 residues: CSALTSFGNEQFF. In DNA, the CDR3 is TGCAGCGCCTTGACTAGTTTCGGCAATGAGCAGTTCTTC.